Described below is a single T cell receptor beta chain sequence and its context. The antigen is unknown. The junction shows a germline mismatch at one end, possibly a read error. The sample belongs to a study of vaccination and CD4 T cells after COVID-19. Sample treatment: approximately 11-day PBMC culture with coronavirus spike peptide pools or control peptides (ViraFEST assay). General observations from the study: In convalescent patients, 304 of 307 vaccine-specific clones were spike mono-reactive.

The study sequenced cultured CD4+ T cell DNA using the Oncomine TCR Beta short-read assay. TCRdb analysed the PCR reads with MiXCR anew, one entry per CDR3 protein. The sample consists of approximately 18,000 distinct CDR3 sequences, 80% of them appearing once. This CDR3 is 13 amino acids long. Germline V gene data show CDR1 as SGHTA and CDR2 as FQGNSA. The source of this sequence is a human donor who received a COVID-19 vaccine. V gene TRBV7-2 combines with J gene TRBJ1-1; D not resolved. The sample was CD4+ T cells from blood, cultured in vitro, taken after SARS-CoV-2 vaccination. The CDR3 spells CASSLWPNTETFF. In nucleotides, the CDR3 is TGTGCCAGCAGCTTGTGGCCGAACACTGAAACTTTCTTT.